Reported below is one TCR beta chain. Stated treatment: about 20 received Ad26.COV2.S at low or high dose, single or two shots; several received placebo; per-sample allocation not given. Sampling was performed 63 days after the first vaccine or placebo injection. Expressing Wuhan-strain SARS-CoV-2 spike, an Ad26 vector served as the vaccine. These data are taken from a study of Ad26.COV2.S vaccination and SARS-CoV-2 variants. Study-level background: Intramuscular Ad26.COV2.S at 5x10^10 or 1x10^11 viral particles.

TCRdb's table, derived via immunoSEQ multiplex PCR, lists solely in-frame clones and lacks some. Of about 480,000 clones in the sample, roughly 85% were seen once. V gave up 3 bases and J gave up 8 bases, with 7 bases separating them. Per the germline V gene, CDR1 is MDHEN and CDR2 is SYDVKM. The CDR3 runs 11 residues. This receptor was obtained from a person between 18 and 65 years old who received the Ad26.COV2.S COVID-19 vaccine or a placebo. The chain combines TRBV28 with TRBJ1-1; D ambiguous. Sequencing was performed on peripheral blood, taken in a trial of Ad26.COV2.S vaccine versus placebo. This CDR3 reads CASSFLGEAFF. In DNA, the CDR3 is TGTGCCAGCAGTTTCTTGGGGGAAGCTTTCTTT.